These 29 T cell receptor beta chains were all obtained from the same sample, sequenced in a study of CD8+ T cells in alopecia areata. Sample treatment: oral pan-JAK inhibitor, 5-10 mg twice daily. Extraction of RNA preceded its reverse transcription into cDNA, which served as the sequencing template. The data were produced by immunoSEQ multiplex PCR, yet TCRdb's version contains in-frame clones alone and is incomplete. The table shows around 300,000 clones, with 60% occurring only once. The source material was CD4+ T cells sorted from blood, sampled at approximately week 51, from a patient treated with tofacitinib. These receptor sequences come from a human donor with alopecia areata.

This rearrangement joins TRBV30 to TRBJ2-3; TRBD1 agrees at 8 bases. The CDR3 consists of 15 residues. Germline CDR1 and CDR2: GTSNPN and SVGIG (reference sequence). With 3 bases clipped from V and 2 bases from J, the junction kept 7 bases outside the gene matches. CDR3 in DNA: TGTGCCTGGAGGGCGAAGGGACAGGTCACAGATACGCAGTATTTT. It specifies CAWRAKGQVTDTQYF.

This chain uses TRBV5-8 with TRBJ1-2; maybe TRBD1 (6 bases). The V end was cut by 2 bases, the J end by 3 bases, with 14 bases between. CDR3 length: 15 residues. Germline CDR1 reads SGHTS; CDR2 reads YDEGEE. This CDR3 reads CASSFRGILDYGYTF. CDR3 nucleotides: TGTGCCAGCAGCTTCAGGGGAATATTGGACTATGGCTACACCTTC.

The sample holds a few counts of this clone. The gene calls are TRBV27 and TRBJ2-3; D remains unclear. The germline gives CDR1 MNHEY, CDR2 SMNVEV (reference sequence). V was shortened by 2 bases and J by 3 bases, with 6 bases between the two germline ends. The CDR3 runs 13 residues. Written as DNA, the CDR3 is TGTGCCAGCAGTTTAAAGCCGACAGATACGCAGTATTTT. Amino acid sequence: CASSLKPTDTQYF.

This clone was detected a few times. The V call is TRBV4-1, the J call TRBJ1-1, with unresolved D. CDR3 size: 16 residues. V was pared by 0 bases and J by 1 base, with 12 bases between. Per the germline V gene, CDR1 is MGHRA and CDR2 is YSYEKL. CDR3 nucleotides: TGCGCCAGCAGCCAAGAACCAGGACGAGAGAACACTGAAGCTTTCTTT. This translates into CASSQEPGRENTEAFF.

A few counts support this clone. The chain employs TRBV5-1 and TRBJ2-1, with 8 bases fitting TRBD1. V shed 4 bases, J shed 6 bases, and the junction held 6 bases outside the gene matches. In germline, CDR1 is SGHRS, CDR2 YFSETQ. The CDR3 is made up of 14 amino acids. The CDR3 DNA reads TGCGCCAGCAGCCCGACAGGGGCAGGCAATGAGCAGTTCTTC. It is translated as CASSPTGAGNEQFF.

This clone was found once. This same CDR3 is encoded by further DNA sequences in the sample. The rearrangement joins TRBV30 to TRBJ1-1; D not resolved. Germline V CDR1 and CDR2: GTSNPN, SVGIG (reference sequence). Trimming left V 0 bases short and J 8 bases short, with 7 bases between. CDR3 length: 11 residues. The CDR3 protein is CAWSVQWEAFF. The CDR3 region has the DNA TGTGCCTGGAGTGTACAGTGGGAAGCTTTCTTT.

The chain uses TRBV29-1 and TRBJ1-1; 8 bases agree with TRBD1. This CDR3 region has 13 residues. CDR1 is SQVTM, CDR2 ANQGSEA, per germline. V shed 4 bases, J shed 4 bases, and the junction held 5 bases outside the gene matches. The chain's CDR3 is CSVAQGASTEAFF. CDR3 coding DNA: TGCAGCGTTGCCCAGGGGGCCAGCACTGAAGCTTTCTTT. Together with reference TRBV29-1 and TRBJ1-1, the CDR3 gives the full variable domain: SAVISQKPSRDICQRGTSLTIQCQVDSQVTMMFWYRQQPGQSLTLIATANQGSEATYESGFVIDKFPISRPNLTFSTLTVSNMSPEDSSIYLCSVAQGASTEAFFGQGTRLTVV.

Only a few counts were recorded for this clone. The chain uses TRBV15 and TRBJ2-5, with 10 positions matching TRBD1. The CDR3 has 17 residues. Germline V gives CDR1 LNHNV, CDR2 YYDKDF (reference sequence). V lost 1 base to trimming and J lost 2 bases; unmatched junction nucleotides: 7. CDR3 sequence (DNA): TGTGCCACCAGCAGAGGAGGGGGGGACAGGGGACAAGAGACCCAGTACTTC. The encoded protein is CATSRGGGDRGQETQYF.

The V gene is TRBV6-5, the J gene TRBJ2-3, with D tentatively TRBD2 (6 bases). The CDR3 loop spans 14 amino acids. Germline V gene lookup returns CDR1 MNHEY and CDR2 SVGAGI. V shed 6 bases and J shed 0 bases, with 10 bases lying between them. The CDR3, as DNA: TGTGCCAGCAGCAAGGCGGGGAGCACAGATACGCAGTATTTT. This translates into CASSKAGSTDTQYF.

Only a few counts were recorded for this clone. This sequence joins TRBV9 and TRBJ1-1, with D hard to call. The CDR3 totals 16 residues. The germline CDR1 and CDR2 sequences are SGDLS and YYNGEE. V shed 4 bases and J shed 0 bases, with 16 bases lying between them. The CDR3 loop is CASSPVPGGMNTEAFF. In nucleotides, the CDR3 is TGTGCCAGCAGCCCCGTACCAGGAGGCATGAACACTGAAGCTTTCTTT.

The rearrangement links TRBV30 to TRBJ1-1; no reliable D call. Germline V lookup: CDR1 GTSNPN, CDR2 SVGIG (reference sequence). The V end was cut by 3 bases, the J end by 3 bases, with 14 bases between. The CDR3 covers 14 residues. CDR3 sequence reads: CAWRIGRRDTEAFF. The CDR3 DNA follows: TGTGCCTGGAGAATCGGGCGACGGGACACTGAAGCTTTCTTT.

The chain combines TRBV6-5 with TRBJ1-2; D might be TRBD1 (6 bases). V lost 6 bases and J 8 bases, leaving 16 bases between the germline ends. Germline V CDR1 and CDR2: MNHEY, SVGAGI. This CDR3 contains 13 residues. The CDR3 loop is CASRPHRDGGYTF. Written as DNA, the CDR3 is TGTGCCAGCAGACCTCACAGGGATGGGGGCTACACCTTC.

The chain has TRBV2 and TRBJ2-7; 10 bases are shared with TRBD1. Per germline, CDR1 SNHLY and CDR2 FYNNEI. CDR3 size: 14 residues. V gave up 6 bases and J gave up 3 bases; unmatched junction bases: 5. The CDR3 region has the DNA TGTGCCAGCAGCCCAGGACAGGGGGGCTACGAGCAGTACTTC. Translation gives CASSPGQGGYEQYF.

Only one count was recorded for this clone. The chain recombines TRBV9 with TRBJ2-2; D uncertain. Trimming cost V 2 bases and J 4 bases, with 9 bases left between them. The CDR3 runs 14 residues. The germline gives CDR1 SGDLS, CDR2 YYNGEE. The DNA of the CDR3 is TGTGCCAGCAGCGTCCTACAGCTCACCGGGGAGCTGTTTTTT. As protein: CASSVLQLTGELFF.

The chain recombines TRBV29-1 with TRBJ1-1; D is possibly TRBD1 (6 bases). V shed 4 bases and J shed 11 bases, with 14 bases lying between them. The germline gives CDR1 SQVTM, CDR2 ANQGSEA. This CDR3 contains 11 residues. CDR3 residues: CSVGPGAAAFF. CDR3 sequence (DNA): TGCAGCGTTGGCCCAGGGGCGGCGGCTTTCTTT.

The chain recombines TRBV7-8 with TRBJ2-7; D unclear. The V and J ends lost 5 bases and 3 bases respectively, with 11 bases between them. The germline V gene encodes CDR1 SGHVS and CDR2 FQNEAQ. This CDR3 is 13 amino acids long. The CDR3 nucleotides read TGTGCCAGCAGCATAGTGGGCAGCTACGAGCAGTACTTC. Translation: CASSIVGSYEQYF.

The chain employs TRBV30 and TRBJ2-6; no clear D. The CDR3 has 14 residues. CDR1 is GTSNPN, CDR2 SVGIG, per germline (reference sequence). V was clipped by 2 bases and J by 4 bases, with 9 bases between them. The CDR3 sequence is CAWSTAPGANVLTF. The CDR3 DNA sequence: TGTGCCTGGAGTACGGCGCCCGGGGCCAACGTCCTGACTTTC.

The rearrangement uses TRBV30 and TRBJ2-5; 7 nucleotides agree with TRBD1. Germline CDR1 and CDR2: GTSNPN and SVGIG (reference sequence). V dropped 0 bases and J dropped 5; count of bases not matched to a gene: 6. This CDR3 has 14 residues. The CDR3 here is CAWSVLTGLETQYF. CDR3 DNA sequence: TGTGCCTGGAGTGTACTGACAGGGTTGGAGACCCAGTACTTC.

This clone was detected only once. The V gene is TRBV20-1, the J gene TRBJ2-7; D gene ambiguous. The V and J ends lost 6 bases and 4 bases respectively, with 10 bases between them. CDR1 and CDR2 (germline): DFQATT, SNEGSKA (reference sequence). The CDR3 runs 11 residues. The CDR3 DNA sequence: TGCAGTGCAAACCAGGAATACGAGCAGTACTTC. This codes for CSANQEYEQYF.

A few counts support this clone. The identical CDR3 is also encoded by other nucleotide sequences in the sample. The chain carries TRBV5-1 and TRBJ2-1, with 7 bases that match TRBD1. Germline V gene sequence: CDR1 SGHRS, CDR2 YFSETQ. Losses at the gene ends were 4 bases for V and 0 bases for J; bases not matched to a gene: 4. This CDR3 has 15 residues. The DNA of the CDR3 is TGCGCCAGCAGCAGGGACAGAAGCTCCTACAATGAGCAGTTCTTC. This codes for CASSRDRSSYNEQFF.

This clone was found a few times. This chain connects TRBV7-3 to TRBJ2-1; TRBD2 matches at 10 bases. Germline-derived CDR1 and CDR2 are SGHTA and FQGTGA. J was trimmed by 9 bases and V by 2 bases; bases with no gene match: 10. The CDR3 has 16 residues. The CDR3 sequence is CASSLLAGARNTEQFF. For the CDR3, the DNA is TGTGCCAGCAGCTTACTAGCGGGGGCACGTAATACTGAGCAGTTCTTC.

The rearrangement uses TRBV7-2 and TRBJ2-3; unclear D gene. CDR1 is SGHTA, CDR2 FQGNSA, per germline. The CDR3 loop spans 16 amino acids. V lost 5 bases and J lost 0, with 15 bases in between. CDR3 nucleotides: TGTGCCAGCAGCAGTGAAGGACCTTGGAGCACAGATACGCAGTATTTT. Translation: CASSSEGPWSTDTQYF.

The chain couples TRBV6-5 to TRBJ1-1, with D maybe TRBD1 (5 bases). Trimming took off 2 bases at V and 0 bases at J, with 13 bases between the two ends. Germline V gene data show CDR1 as MNHEY and CDR2 as SVGAGI. The CDR3 contains 16 residues. The CDR3 DNA reads TGTGCCAGCAGTTACCAGCGGACACCCATGAACACTGAAGCTTTCTTT. Translating it yields CASSYQRTPMNTEAFF.

This chain uses TRBV14 with TRBJ1-2; 9 bases fit TRBD1. This CDR3 contains 13 residues. The V and J ends lost 4 bases and 9 bases, in that order; junction bases with no gene match: 6. The V gene's germline CDR1 is SGHDN and CDR2 FVKESK. As DNA, the CDR3 is TGTGCCAGCAGCCGGGGGGACAGGGTCAGCTACACCTTC. It specifies CASSRGDRVSYTF.

CDR3 nucleotides: TGTGCCTGGTCCAACGGCAGGGTCCTCGACGAGCAGTACTTC. Protein product: CAWSNGRVLDEQYF. The rearrangement uses TRBV30 and TRBJ2-7; possible D gene TRBD1, 5 bases. Per the germline V gene, CDR1 is GTSNPN and CDR2 is SVGIG (reference sequence). V lost 5 bases and J 5 bases, leaving 19 bases between the germline ends. This CDR3 has 14 amino acids.

The chain joins TRBV5-1 to TRBJ1-1; 7 nucleotides match TRBD1. V gave up 5 bases and J gave up 3 bases; unmatched junction bases: 10. The CDR3 has 15 residues. Germline CDR1 SGHRS, CDR2 YFSETQ. This chain's CDR3 is CASRRKTGADTEAFF. For the CDR3, the DNA is TGCGCCAGCAGGCGTAAAACAGGGGCTGACACTGAAGCTTTCTTT.

This clone was counted only a few times. V is TRBV7-9 and J is TRBJ1-4; D is uncertain. Germline CDR1 is SEHNR and CDR2 is FQNEAQ (reference sequence). The CDR3 is 16 amino acids. Trimming shortened V by 5 bases and J by 0 bases, and 13 bases separated the two germline ends. DNA of the CDR3: TGTGCCAGCAGCCCTACGATAATGGCAACTAATGAAAAACTGTTTTTT. Translating it yields CASSPTIMATNEKLFF.

This chain uses TRBV30 with TRBJ2-2; D is unclear. V gave up 4 bases and J gave up 1 base, with 4 bases separating them. Germline V gene sequence: CDR1 GTSNPN, CDR2 SVGIG (reference sequence). The CDR3 is 12 amino acids. The CDR3 loop is CAWNENTGELFF. For the CDR3, the DNA is TGTGCCTGGAACGAGAACACCGGGGAGCTGTTTTTT.

The chain is built from TRBV6-5 and TRBJ1-5, with 8 nucleotides matching TRBD1. V gave up 6 bases and J gave up 3 bases; unmatched junction bases: 7. The CDR3 loop spans 15 amino acids. In germline, CDR1 is MNHEY, CDR2 SVGAGI. The CDR3 sequence is CASSVDRVSNQPQHF. CDR3 sequence (DNA): TGTGCCAGCAGCGTGGACAGGGTATCCAATCAGCCCCAGCATTTT.